These 27 T cell receptor beta chains share one sample of origin, sequenced in a study of T cell responses to AZD1222 COVID-19 vaccine (dated by TCRdb to the early 2020s). The library was obtained by the immunoSEQ multiplex PCR assay. Imported from immuneACCESS, the table was reduced by TCRdb to in-frame sequences with V and J called. These copies leave out some clones; in studies compared against another copy, an unresolved V gene accounts for under half, and the cause of the remainder is not known. For this sample there are approximately 73,000 clones; 82% appear just once. Clones ranked in the top ten supply about 3% of the sample. The time point label here, explained by the study, means: baseline before first vaccination. This specimen was peripheral blood, taken on day 0 of AZD1222 vaccination. The source is an adult in good health.

The gene calls are TRBV6-5 and TRBJ2-5; possibly TRBD2 for D (6 bases). The germline V and J ends were trimmed by 7 bases and 1 base, with 13 bases remaining between them. The CDR3 contains 14 residues. Germline-derived CDR1 and CDR2 are MNHEY and SVGAGI. CDR3 sequence reads: CASTDGTLQETQYF. The CDR3 bases are TGTGCCAGCACCGACGGGACTCTCCAAGAGACCCAGTACTTC.

The rearrangement joins TRBV28 to TRBJ1-2; tentative D call: TRBD1 (5 bases). Per the germline V gene, CDR1 is MDHEN and CDR2 is SYDVKM. The length of the CDR3 is 14 residues. Trimming took off 3 bases at V and 6 bases at J, with 14 bases between the two ends. The CDR3 coding sequence is TGTGCCAGCAGTTTTTTAAAGCAGGGCCATGGCTACACCTTC. It is translated as CASSFLKQGHGYTF.

The chain couples TRBV6-2 or TRBV6-3 to TRBJ2-7; D might be TRBD2 (6 bases). The CDR3 runs to 12 residues. CDR1 and CDR2 from the germline V gene are MNHEY and SVGEGT. V lost 5 bases to trimming and J lost 2 bases, with 7 bases between them. As DNA, the CDR3 is TGTGCCAGCAGTCGGGGGACCTACGAGCAGTACTTC. Translation gives CASSRGTYEQYF.

For this clone: The same CDR3 is also encoded by other DNA sequences in this sample. The chain couples TRBV12-3 or TRBV12-4 to TRBJ1-2; D is undetermined. The CDR3 is 12 residues long. Between the trimmed V and J ends, which lost 1 base and 2 bases, there was a span of 2 bases. The CDR3 reads CASSLGNYGYTF. CDR3 coding DNA: TGTGCCAGCAGTTTAGGGAACTATGGCTACACCTTC.

This clone was counted once. The chain is built from TRBV7-6 and TRBJ2-7, with D unclear. V lost 1 base and J 5 bases, leaving 12 bases between the germline ends. CDR1 and CDR2 (germline): SGHVS, FNYEAQ. The CDR3 has 14 amino acids. The CDR3: CASSLGPRNDEQYF. CDR3 DNA: TGTGCCAGCAGCTTAGGTCCGAGGAATGACGAGCAGTACTTC.

A few counts support this clone. V usage is TRBV4-1 and J usage is TRBJ1-4; 9 bases match TRBD1. Germline CDR1 is MGHRA and CDR2 is YSYEKL. V dropped 1 base and J dropped 6; count of bases not matched to a gene: 3. The CDR3 length is 15 residues. The CDR3 spells CASSQGDRVHEKLFF. The CDR3 nucleotides are TGCGCCAGCAGCCAAGGGGACAGGGTGCATGAAAAACTGTTTTTT.

The chain combines TRBV18 with TRBJ2-3; TRBD2 might be the D (5 bases). From germline, CDR1 is KGHSH and CDR2 LQKENI. This CDR3 comprises 12 residues. V shed 6 bases and J shed 5 bases, with 9 bases lying between them. Written as DNA, the CDR3 is TGTGCCAGCTCGTTGGGAGTAGATACGCAGTATTTT. It is translated as CASSLGVDTQYF.

This clone has more than one count but fewer than ten. J is TRBJ2-7 and V is TRBV7-6, with 7 positions matching TRBD1. V lost 5 bases to trimming and J lost 5 bases; unmatched junction nucleotides: 15. This CDR3 spans 16 amino acids. The germline gives CDR1 SGHVS, CDR2 FNYEAQ. The CDR3 nucleotides are TGTGCCAGCAGCCCCCAACACAGGGGCCTAGCCCACGAGCAGTACTTC. Residues: CASSPQHRGLAHEQYF.

The genes are TRBV7-3 and TRBJ2-7; 9 nucleotides align to TRBD2. The J segment lost 6 bases and the V segment lost 0 bases, leaving 12 bases of the junction unmatched. Germline CDR1 and CDR2: SGHTA and FQGTGA. The CDR3 totals 17 residues. This CDR3 is CASSLTPGGGAPGEQYF. The CDR3 DNA follows: TGTGCCAGCAGCTTAACACCCGGCGGGGGGGCCCCGGGCGAGCAGTACTTC.

This clone was detected once. The chain joins TRBV4-2 to TRBJ2-7; TRBD2 matches at 9 bases. Germline loops: CDR1 LGHNA, CDR2 YNFKEQ. The junction had 3 bases not matched to a gene; V was cut back by 4 bases and J by 2 bases. This CDR3 is 14 amino acids long. The DNA of the CDR3 is TGTGCCAGCAGCCTTAGCGGGGGAACCTACGAGCAGTACTTC. It codes for CASSLSGGTYEQYF.

The chain is built from TRBV12-3 or TRBV12-4 and TRBJ1-5, with no clear D. The CDR3 runs 13 residues. Trimming removed 3 bases at V and 4 bases at J, with 7 bases between. CDR3 nucleotide sequence: TGTGCCAGCAGTTTGAACATGAATCAGCCCCAGCATTTT. Translation gives CASSLNMNQPQHF.

In DNA form, the CDR3 reads TGCGCCAGCAGCCCGGAGGGGACAGGGTATGAAAAACTGTTTTTT. It is translated as CASSPEGTGYEKLFF. The gene calls are TRBV5-1 and TRBJ1-4; TRBD1 matches at 9 bases. The length of the CDR3 is 15 residues. V was pared by 4 bases and J by 6 bases, with 7 bases of the junction left unmatched. Germline lookup yields CDR1 SGHRS and CDR2 YFSETQ.

This clone showed up just once. This chain uses TRBV5-4 with TRBJ2-3; D gene uncertain. Germline values: CDR1 SGHNT, CDR2 YYREEE (reference sequence). This CDR3 has 14 amino acids. V lost 4 bases, J lost 1 base, and 10 bases lay in between. DNA for the CDR3: TGTGCCAGCAGCCTGCGAGAGGGCACAGATACGCAGTATTTT. Translated: CASSLREGTDTQYF.

The genes are TRBV5-1 and TRBJ2-7; unclear D gene. Trimming took 0 bases from V and 2 from J, leaving 9 bases between them. This CDR3 is built from 14 residues. Germline V lookup: CDR1 SGHRS, CDR2 YFSETQ. The CDR3 DNA follows: TGCGCCAGCAGCTTGGGGAGCAGGACCTACGAGCAGTACTTC. Protein: CASSLGSRTYEQYF.

About this clone itself: Distinct nucleotide sequences in the sample also encode this CDR3. The gene calls are TRBV19 and TRBJ2-5; D not certain. V was pared by 3 bases and J by 4 bases, with 6 bases between. There are 12 residues in the CDR3. Germline CDR1 is LNHDA and CDR2 is SQIVND (reference sequence). The chain's CDR3 is CASSMGGETQYF. The CDR3 nucleotides are TGTGCCAGTAGTATGGGCGGAGAGACCCAGTACTTC. Full variable domain (rest looked up from reference TRBV19 and TRBJ2-5): DGGITQSPKYLFRKEGQNVTLSCEQNLNHDAMYWYRQDPGQGLRLIYYSQIVNDFQKGDIAEGYSVSREKKESFPLTVTSAQKNPTAFYLCASSMGGETQYFGPGTRLLVL.

The V and J genes are TRBV18 and TRBJ2-2; D is uncertain. Germline loops: CDR1 KGHSH, CDR2 LQKENI. The V end was cut by 1 base, the J end by 0 bases, with 6 bases between. The length of the CDR3 is 15 residues. DNA for the CDR3: TGTGCCAGCTCACCACAACAGCCGAACACCGGGGAGCTGTTTTTT. Encoded protein: CASSPQQPNTGELFF.

The CDR3 sequence is CASGLVIAGTGELFF. Here the CDR3 DNA reads TGTGCTAGTGGTTTGGTTATCGCGGGCACCGGGGAGCTGTTTTTT. The genes are TRBV12-5 and TRBJ2-2; the D gene is possibly TRBD2 (5 bases). This CDR3 has 15 amino acids. Germline values: CDR1 LGHNT, CDR2 FRNRAP. V gave up 0 bases and J gave up 4 bases, with 9 bases separating them.

This chain uses TRBV5-1 with TRBJ2-5; TRBD2 matches 13 bases. This CDR3 is 15 amino acids long. J gave up 5 bases and V 0 bases, and 1 base lay outside the gene matches. The germline gives CDR1 SGHRS, CDR2 YFSETQ. The CDR3 coding sequence is TGCGCCAGCAGCTTGGGGACTAGCGGGGGCGAGACCCAGTACTTC. Its translation is CASSLGTSGGETQYF.

The chain joins TRBV6-5 to TRBJ1-4; TRBD1 aligns across 7 bases. With 6 bases clipped from V and 4 bases from J, the junction kept 8 bases outside the gene matches. Germline CDR1 and CDR2: MNHEY and SVGAGI. The CDR3 sequence is 15 residues long. Here the CDR3 DNA reads TGTGCCAGCAGCCCCTCGGGACAGTTTAATGAAAAACTGTTTTTT. It codes for CASSPSGQFNEKLFF.

The chain is built from TRBV6-5 and TRBJ1-1; perhaps TRBD1 as D (5 bases). With 2 bases removed from V and 8 bases from J, the gap between germline ends came to 12 bases. CDR1 is MNHEY, CDR2 SVGAGI, per germline. The CDR3 covers 13 residues. The DNA of the CDR3 is TGTGCCAGCAGTTACCAAGATGGGGCAGAAGCTTTCTTT. Translation: CASSYQDGAEAFF.

The chain combines TRBV18 with TRBJ1-2, with a weak D call TRBD1 (5 bases). This CDR3 comprises 14 residues. Trimming left V 2 bases short and J 3 bases short, with 10 bases between. The germline CDR1 and CDR2 sequences are KGHSH and LQKENI. DNA of the CDR3: TGTGCCAGCTCACCAACGACAGACGACTATGGCTACACCTTC. Residues: CASSPTTDDYGYTF.

The rearrangement uses TRBV4-3 and TRBJ2-2; D gene ambiguous. The germline V gene encodes CDR1 LGHNA and CDR2 YSLEER. This CDR3 contains 14 residues. With 0 bases removed from V and 5 bases from J, the gap between germline ends came to 7 bases. CDR3 loop: CASSQDVGTGELFF. As DNA, the CDR3 is TGCGCCAGCAGCCAAGATGTCGGGACCGGGGAGCTGTTTTTT.

The chain employs TRBV7-2 and TRBJ1-1; TRBD1 matches 7 bases. The CDR3 has 15 residues. Per the germline V gene, CDR1 is SGHTA and CDR2 is FQGNSA. The ends lost 5 bases at V and 6 bases at J; junction bases unmatched: 12. The chain's CDR3 is CASSPRQGGSAEAFF. The CDR3 coding sequence is TGTGCCAGCAGCCCCCGACAGGGAGGGTCGGCTGAAGCTTTCTTT.

This clone has more than one count but fewer than ten. V gene TRBV5-1 combines with J gene TRBJ2-5, with 7 bases identical to TRBD2. Germline CDR1 reads SGHRS; CDR2 reads YFSETQ. The CDR3 consists of 15 residues. V trimming: 0 bases; J trimming: 5 bases; junction bases outside the gene matches: 7. CDR3 bases: TGCGCCAGCAGCTTGGGTGGCGGGAGAGCGGAGACCCAGTACTTC. As protein: CASSLGGGRAETQYF. Variable domain in full (rest from reference TRBV5-1 and TRBJ2-5): KAGVTQTPRYLIKTRGQQVTLSCSPISGHRSVSWYQQTPGQGLQFLFEYFSETQRNKGNFPGRFSGRQFSNSRSEMNVSTLELGDSALYLCASSLGGGRAETQYFGPGTRLLVL.

The chain combines TRBV7-2 with TRBJ1-1; 7 nucleotides line up with TRBD1. The CDR3 totals 17 residues. The V and J ends lost 2 bases and 0 bases, in that order; junction bases with no gene match: 9. Germline V gene lookup returns CDR1 SGHTA and CDR2 FQGNSA. The CDR3 loop is CASSLRQGEVVNTEAFF. CDR3 DNA: TGTGCCAGCAGCTTAAGGCAGGGGGAGGTTGTGAACACTGAAGCTTTCTTT.

The V gene is TRBV4-2, the J gene TRBJ1-1, with 9 bases matching TRBD1. CDR3 length: 15 residues. Germline V gene sequence: CDR1 LGHNA, CDR2 YNFKEQ. V gave up 6 bases and J gave up 7 bases; unmatched junction bases: 12. The CDR3 coding sequence is TGTGCCAGCAGGAGGACAGGGGAGAGCTTGGGTGAAGCTTTCTTT. Translating it yields CASRRTGESLGEAFF.

Written as DNA, the CDR3 is TGTGCCAGCAGTGACGAGGCGGACAGCACTGAAGCTTTCTTT. It codes for CASSDEADSTEAFF. This sequence joins TRBV6-4 and TRBJ1-1, with D maybe TRBD1 (6 bases). Trimming cost V 2 bases and J 4 bases, with 11 bases left between them. CDR3 length: 14 residues. The V gene's germline CDR1 is MRHNA and CDR2 SNTAGT.